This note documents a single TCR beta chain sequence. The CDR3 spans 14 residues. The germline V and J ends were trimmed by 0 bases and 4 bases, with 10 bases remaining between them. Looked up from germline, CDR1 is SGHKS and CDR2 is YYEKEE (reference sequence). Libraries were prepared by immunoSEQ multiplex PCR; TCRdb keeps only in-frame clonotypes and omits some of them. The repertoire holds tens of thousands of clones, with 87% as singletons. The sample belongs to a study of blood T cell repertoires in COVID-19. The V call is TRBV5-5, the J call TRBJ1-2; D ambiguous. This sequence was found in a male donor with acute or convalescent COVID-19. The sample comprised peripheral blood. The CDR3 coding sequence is TGTGCCAGCAGCTTGGACCCAGATACCTATGGCTACACCTTC. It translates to CASSLDPDTYGYTF.